This T cell receptor (beta chain) was recorded in a study of blood T cell repertoires in COVID-19 (dated by TCRdb to the early 2020s). Broadly, across the study: The collaborator samples originated in the United States, Italy and Spain and spanned the acute and convalescent phases of COVID-19. Subjects who had been exposed to COVID-19, were actively infected with it, or had recovered from it provided the deeply sampled blood TCRbeta repertoires that made up the dataset. HLA class I and class II types, where available, came from metadata supplied by the sample provider rather than from assay-based typing. Sample metadata almost always included a de-identified subject ID, COVID-19 status, age in years and sex. The repertoires were released in a freely available public database meant as a resource for research on the immune response to SARS-CoV-2. The material from the prospective study consisted of cDNA or gDNA derived from T cells, B-cell-depleted T cells, or PBMCs. Samples came from the ongoing ImmuneRACE study (first 160 participants) plus 1,254 subjects from 6 global collaborators.

From its cysteine to its phenylalanine, the CDR3 spans 11 amino acids. Only CDR3 DNA remains: 33 bases, in frame from the first base. The CDR1 and CDR2 encoded by the germline V gene are SGHRS and YFSETQ. V is reduced by 3 bases and J by 7 bases, leaving a spacing of 4 bases between them. Collaborating institutions collected whole blood in K2EDTA tubes following their own protocols. For TCRbeta analysis, collaborators shipped samples as frozen whole blood, isolated PBMCs, or DNA extracted from either of those sample types. The immunoSEQ Assay, a bias-controlled multiplex PCR, was used to amplify TCRbeta CDR3 regions from genomic DNA. For the original study's pipeline: The number of nucleated cells in each sample was estimated from the amplification of reference gene primers within the assay. To quantify the absolute abundance of each unique TCRbeta CDR3 rearrangement, sequence reads were collapsed and filtered. Productive Simpson clonality was computed per sample as the square root of Simpson's diversity index over productive rearrangements. Drawn from immuneACCESS, this table holds only the in-frame rearrangements with V and J called that TCRdb kept. Clones are partly lost; checked studies trace under half to an unresolved V gene and leave the rest unexplained. Clonal size and the V and J genes are those of that table, whereas D and trimming came from the DNA. In all, the sample holds about 130,000 clones, and roughly 83% of those were seen once. The ten largest clones take up over 2.5% of the sample.

Here is what the overall study found, with its caveats: The quantity of clinical and demographic metadata differed by source and by participant and was supplied without curation.

Comment on this clone: Its binding antigen is unknown. Base-call qualities are not available, and no considerably larger clone is one nucleotide away.

The TCR sequence derives from a woman aged 80 or over with acute or convalescent COVID-19. The sample was peripheral blood. In this chain, TRBV5-1 is recombined with TRBJ2-2, with no confident D gene call. The DNA sequence is as follows: TGCGCCAGCAGCTCCGTCGGGGAGCTGTTTTTT. This translates into CASSSVGELFF.